These 21 T cell receptor beta chains were sequenced from one sample in a study of response to subunit inactivated influenza vaccine. TCRdb re-called the RT-PCR reads with MiXCR, one entry per CDR3 protein. The sample contains under 950,000 distinct CDR3 sequences, around 20% of which appear only once. The input for sequencing was PBMCs from blood, taken roughly 5 days after vaccination. The source is a man in his fifties who received an inactivated influenza vaccine.

The genes are TRBV10-2 and TRBJ2-3, with 10 nucleotides matching TRBD2. This CDR3 is built from 16 residues. The trim removed 6 bases at V and 0 bases at J, leaving 6 bases unmatched. Germline CDR1 and CDR2: WSHSY and SAAADI. CDR3 loop: CASRLAGGTSTDTQYF. CDR3 bases: TGCGCCAGCAGATTAGCGGGGGGAACTAGCACAGATACGCAGTATTTT.

Turning to this clonotype: The CDR3 ends on some other residue instead of the conserved phenylalanine or tryptophan, so this is likely a read error. This chain uses TRBV28 with TRBJ2-1; D call uncertain. The V gene lost 5 bases and the J gene lost 6 bases, with 8 bases spanning the gap. Germline assignment: CDR1 MDHEN and CDR2 SYDVKM. The CDR3 loop spans 12 amino acids. The CDR3 region is CASSGIRNEQFL. Here the CDR3 DNA reads TGTGCCAGCAGTGGGATTCGCAATGAGCAGTTCTTA.

This clonotype was observed a handful of times. CDR3 protein: CASSLAVTYNEQFF. The CDR3, as DNA: TGTGCCAGCAGCTTAGCTGTCACCTACAATGAGCAGTTCTTC. This rearrangement joins TRBV13 to TRBJ2-1; D remains unclear. CDR3 length: 14 residues. V was cut by 1 base and J by 2 bases, with 6 bases left in between. Germline CDR1 PRHDT, CDR2 FYEKMQ (reference sequence).

The chain links TRBV20-1 to TRBJ2-7; 10 bases match TRBD2. The junction had 4 bases not matched to a gene; V was cut back by 5 bases and J by 0 bases. Germline assignment: CDR1 DFQATT and CDR2 SNEGSKA (reference sequence). The CDR3 has 14 amino acids. The CDR3 loop is CSAASGGSSYEQYF. Written as DNA, the CDR3 is TGCAGTGCTGCTAGCGGGGGTAGCTCCTACGAGCAGTACTTC.

The CDR3 nucleotides are TGTGCCAGCAGGGGACCTCGGCGCACAGATACGCAGTATTTT. Residues: CASRGPRRTDTQYF. The chain combines TRBV12-3 or TRBV12-4 with TRBJ2-3; TRBD1 or TRBD2 may be the D gene (5 bases each). V gave up 6 bases and J gave up 1 base, with 11 bases separating them. The CDR3 is made up of 14 amino acids.

In this sample, this clonotype turned up a few times. V gene TRBV19 combines with J gene TRBJ2-6, with 8 bases fitting TRBD1. The V and J ends lost 1 base and 4 bases, in that order; junction bases with no gene match: 9. The CDR3 length is 18 residues. Per germline, CDR1 LNHDA and CDR2 SQIVND (reference sequence). The CDR3 DNA sequence: TGTGCCAGTAGTATAGGGGACAGGATAGAGCAGGGGGCCAACGTCCTGACTTTC. It translates to CASSIGDRIEQGANVLTF.

This clonotype was counted many times. The chain carries TRBV20-1 and TRBJ2-4; D possibly matches TRBD1 or TRBD2 (8 bases each). Trimming removed 3 bases from V and 8 bases from J, with 17 bases in between. Germline CDR1 DFQATT, CDR2 SNEGSKA (reference sequence). CDR3 length: 14 residues. CDR3 protein: CSASSSGTGYIQYF. In nucleotides, the CDR3 is TGCAGTGCTAGTAGTAGCGGGACAGGATACATTCAGTACTTC.

This sequence joins TRBV6-5 and TRBJ1-1; D is unresolved. The CDR3 loop spans 12 amino acids. The V end was cut by 8 bases, the J end by 8 bases, with 15 bases between. Germline CDR1 is MNHEY and CDR2 is SVGAGI. The CDR3 protein is CASGSPASEAFF. DNA of the CDR3: TGTGCCAGCGGGTCTCCGGCCTCAGAAGCTTTCTTT.

The rearrangement joins TRBV20-1 to TRBJ2-3, with D possibly being TRBD2 (5 bases). Trimming shortened V by 3 bases and J by 6 bases, and 13 bases separated the two germline ends. Germline V lookup: CDR1 DFQATT, CDR2 SNEGSKA (reference sequence). The CDR3 length is 13 residues. CDR3 nucleotides: TGCAGTGCTAGGAGGGCCTGGGAGGATACGCAGTATTTT. It translates to CSARRAWEDTQYF.

The CDR3 DNA is TGTGCCAGCAGCTTAGGGGTTTTCGGGAGGGGAAATGGCAATGAGCAGTTCTTC. This translates into CASSLGVFGRGNGNEQFF. The J gene is TRBJ2-1, the V gene TRBV11-2; 8 bases map to TRBD2. The CDR3 contains 18 residues. The V and J ends lost 1 base and 6 bases, in that order; junction bases with no gene match: 14. CDR1 is SGHAT, CDR2 FQNNGV, per germline.

This clonotype was observed a handful of times. This chain uses TRBV20-1 with TRBJ2-7; 8 bases are a match to TRBD2. Germline V gene data show CDR1 as DFQATT and CDR2 as SNEGSKA (reference sequence). With 0 bases clipped from V and 4 bases from J, the junction kept 14 bases outside the gene matches. The CDR3 contains 17 residues. As DNA, the CDR3 is TGCAGTGCTAGAGACTTGAGAGGAAGTAGCGGGATATACGAGCAGTACTTC. It specifies CSARDLRGSSGIYEQYF.

This clonotype was detected a few times. The V and J genes are TRBV6-2 or TRBV6-3 and TRBJ2-3; possibly TRBD2 for D (6 bases). V was shortened by 2 bases and J by 5 bases, with 23 bases between the two germline ends. The germline V gene encodes CDR1 MNHEY and CDR2 SVGEGT. CDR3 length: 18 residues. CDR3 DNA sequence: TGTGCCAGCAGTTACACTCTCCTGCCTGGACGAGCGGGAGATACGCAGTATTTT. Encoded protein: CASSYTLLPGRAGDTQYF.

The V call is TRBV2, the J call TRBJ1-1; D not resolved. Germline CDR1 reads SNHLY; CDR2 reads FYNNEI. This CDR3 is built from 12 residues. Trimming removed 4 bases at V and 11 bases at J, with 14 bases between. CDR3 amino acids: CASSVEGALAFF. For the CDR3, the DNA is TGTGCCAGCAGTGTTGAGGGTGCTTTGGCTTTCTTT.

This chain joins TRBV5-1 and TRBJ2-6; tentative D call: TRBD2 (5 bases). CDR1 and CDR2 (germline): SGHRS, YFSETQ. V lost 0 bases and J lost 0, with 10 bases in between. The CDR3 has 17 amino acids. The CDR3 sequence: CASSLVGRLSGANVLTF. In DNA, the CDR3 is TGCGCCAGCAGCTTGGTGGGGAGACTCTCTGGGGCCAACGTCCTGACTTTC.

V is TRBV6-2 or TRBV6-3 and J is TRBJ2-7; TRBD1 might be the D (5 bases). Per germline, CDR1 MNHEY and CDR2 SVGEGT. V was shortened by 10 bases and J by 3 bases, with 13 bases between the two germline ends. This CDR3 has 12 residues. CDR3 bases: TGTGCCATCGCAGGGATCTACTACGAGCAGTACTTC. Translated, it gives CAIAGIYYEQYF.

The rearrangement uses TRBV20-1 and TRBJ2-5, with 9 bases that match TRBD1. Germline assignment: CDR1 DFQATT and CDR2 SNEGSKA (reference sequence). The CDR3 length is 16 residues. With 2 bases clipped from V and 4 bases from J, the junction kept 11 bases outside the gene matches. CDR3 DNA sequence: TGCAGTGCTAGAACAACGGGACAGGGATCCAGAGAGACCCAGTACTTC. This translates into CSARTTGQGSRETQYF.

In DNA form, the CDR3 reads TGTGCCAGCAGTGCCCGACAGGGTTGGAATAAAGCTTTCTTT. It yields the protein CASSARQGWNKAFF. The chain carries TRBV25-1 and TRBJ1-1; 7 nucleotides match TRBD1. J lost 9 bases, V lost 4 bases, and 11 bases had no gene match. The CDR3 has 14 amino acids. Germline CDR1 MGHDK, CDR2 SYGVNS.

The chain is built from TRBV3-1 and TRBJ1-2, with D perhaps TRBD1 (5 bases). Trimming pared 1 base from V and 5 bases from J, leaving 11 bases between. The CDR3 contains 14 residues. The germline gives CDR1 LGHDT, CDR2 YNNKEL (reference sequence). CDR3 loop: CASSQGGGGYGYTF. As DNA, the CDR3 is TGTGCCAGCAGCCAAGGCGGGGGGGGATATGGCTACACCTTC.

This clonotype was found a few times. This chain connects TRBV27 to TRBJ2-7; D is ambiguous. Germline CDR1 reads MNHEY; CDR2 reads SMNVEV (reference sequence). Trimming cost V 2 bases and J 4 bases, with 9 bases left between them. This CDR3 has 13 residues. The DNA of the CDR3 is TGTGCCAGCAGTTTAACCTACGGTTACGAGCAGTACTTC. Encoded protein: CASSLTYGYEQYF.

Written as DNA, the CDR3 is TGTGCCAGCAGTACCCCTAGCGGGCTCTCCTACAATGAGCAGTTCTTC. This gives the protein CASSTPSGLSYNEQFF. This chain joins TRBV28 and TRBJ2-1; 8 nucleotides match TRBD2. V shed 5 bases, J shed 0 bases, and the junction held 6 bases outside the gene matches. The germline V gene encodes CDR1 MDHEN and CDR2 SYDVKM. The CDR3 runs to 16 residues.

This rearrangement joins TRBV5-1 to TRBJ2-3; TRBD2 matches at 9 bases. After removal of 3 bases from V and 4 bases from J, the junction contained 9 bases not matched to a gene. Germline CDR1 and CDR2: SGHRS and YFSETQ. This CDR3 comprises 16 residues. CDR3 region: CASSSKGGRGADTQYF. CDR3 nucleotide sequence: TGCGCCAGCAGCTCAAAGGGCGGGAGGGGCGCAGATACGCAGTATTTT.